This T cell receptor beta chain was sequenced during a study of blood T cells in healthy people across ages. Primed by a sample-barcoded 5' primer and a J-beta primer mix, a second PCR proceeded for 7 to 11 cycles. TCRdb itself ran the 5' RACE reads through MiXCR, one entry per CDR3 protein. Of approximately 2,000,000 distinct CDR3 sequences listed, about 39% are singletons. The authors extracted at least 5 micrograms of total RNA per sample. A few counts support this clonotype. CDR1 and CDR2 (germline): SGHTA, FQGNSA. The CDR3 is 15 residues long. V shed 1 base and J shed 5 bases, with 14 bases lying between them.

The receptor comes from a human donor in good health. The chain uses TRBV7-2 and TRBJ2-5, with D perhaps given as TRBD1 or TRBD2 (6 bases each). Sequenced sample: blood. Here the CDR3 reads CASSLVVQGLETQYF. CDR3 sequence (DNA): TGTGCCAGCAGCTTAGTAGTACAGGGACTGGAGACCCAGTACTTC.